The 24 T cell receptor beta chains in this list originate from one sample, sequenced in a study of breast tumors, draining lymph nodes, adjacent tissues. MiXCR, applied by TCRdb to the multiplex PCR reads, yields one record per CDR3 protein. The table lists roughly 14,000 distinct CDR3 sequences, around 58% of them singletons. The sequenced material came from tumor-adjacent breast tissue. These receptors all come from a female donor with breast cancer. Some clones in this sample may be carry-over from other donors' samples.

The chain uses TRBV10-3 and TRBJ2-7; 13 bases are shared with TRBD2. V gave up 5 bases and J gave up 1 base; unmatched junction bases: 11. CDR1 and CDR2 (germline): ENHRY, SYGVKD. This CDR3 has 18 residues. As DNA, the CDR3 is TGTGCCATCAGTTCCCCGGGACTAGCGGGGAGGAGGTCCTACGAGCAGTACTTC. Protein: CAISSPGLAGRRSYEQYF.

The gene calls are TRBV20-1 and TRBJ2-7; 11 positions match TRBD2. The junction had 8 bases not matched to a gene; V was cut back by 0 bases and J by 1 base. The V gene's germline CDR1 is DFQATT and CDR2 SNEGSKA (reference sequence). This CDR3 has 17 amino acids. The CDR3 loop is CSARDPGTSGWSYEQYF. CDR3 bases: TGCAGTGCTAGAGATCCGGGGACTAGCGGATGGTCCTACGAGCAGTACTTC.

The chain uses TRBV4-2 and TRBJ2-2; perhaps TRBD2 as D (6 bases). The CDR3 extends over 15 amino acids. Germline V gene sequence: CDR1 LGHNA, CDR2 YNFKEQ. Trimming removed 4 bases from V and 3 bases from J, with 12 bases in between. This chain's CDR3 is CASSPPSVDTGELFF. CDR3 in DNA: TGTGCCAGCAGCCCGCCTAGCGTGGACACCGGGGAGCTGTTTTTT.

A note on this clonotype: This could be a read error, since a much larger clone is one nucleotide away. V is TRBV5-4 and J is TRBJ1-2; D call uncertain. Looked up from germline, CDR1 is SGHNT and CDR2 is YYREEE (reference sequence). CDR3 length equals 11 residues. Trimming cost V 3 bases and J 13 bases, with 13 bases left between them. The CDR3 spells CASSSRRAATF. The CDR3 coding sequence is TGTGCCAGCAGCTCCCGGAGGGCCGCCACCTTC.

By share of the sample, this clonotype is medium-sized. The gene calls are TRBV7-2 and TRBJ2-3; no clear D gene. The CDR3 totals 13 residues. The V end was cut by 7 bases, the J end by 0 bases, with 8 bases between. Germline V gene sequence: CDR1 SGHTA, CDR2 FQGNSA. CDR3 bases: TGTGCCAGCACCATAGACAGCACAGATACGCAGTATTTT. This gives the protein CASTIDSTDTQYF.

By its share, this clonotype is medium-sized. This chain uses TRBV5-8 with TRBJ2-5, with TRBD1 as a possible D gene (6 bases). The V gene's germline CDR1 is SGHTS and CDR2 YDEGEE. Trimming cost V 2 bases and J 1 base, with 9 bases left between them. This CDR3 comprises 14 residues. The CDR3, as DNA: TGTGCCAGCAGCTTCCGGGACACCCAAGAGACCCAGTACTTC. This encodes CASSFRDTQETQYF.

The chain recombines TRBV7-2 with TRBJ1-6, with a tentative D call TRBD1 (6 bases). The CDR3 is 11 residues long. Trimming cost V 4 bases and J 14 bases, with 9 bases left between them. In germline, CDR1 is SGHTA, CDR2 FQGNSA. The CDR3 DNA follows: TGTGCCAGCAGCTGGGGGCAAACCCTCCACTTT. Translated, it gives CASSWGQTLHF.

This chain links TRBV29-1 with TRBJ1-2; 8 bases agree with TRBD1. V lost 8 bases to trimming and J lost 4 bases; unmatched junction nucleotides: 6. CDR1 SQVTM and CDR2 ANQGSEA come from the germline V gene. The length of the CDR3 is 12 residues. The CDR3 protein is CSTDRAGYGYTF. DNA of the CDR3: TGCAGCACGGACAGGGCCGGCTATGGCTACACCTTC.

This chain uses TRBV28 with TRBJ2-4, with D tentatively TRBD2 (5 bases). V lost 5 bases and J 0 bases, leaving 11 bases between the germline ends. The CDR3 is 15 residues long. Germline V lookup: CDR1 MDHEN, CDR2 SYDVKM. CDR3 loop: CASSIQGRAKNIQYF. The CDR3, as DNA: TGTGCCAGCAGTATCCAAGGGAGAGCCAAAAACATTCAGTACTTC.

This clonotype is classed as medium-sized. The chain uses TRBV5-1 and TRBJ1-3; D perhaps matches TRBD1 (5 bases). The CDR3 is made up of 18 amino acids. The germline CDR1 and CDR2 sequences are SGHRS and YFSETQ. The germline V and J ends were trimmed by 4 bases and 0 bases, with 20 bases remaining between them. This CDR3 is CASSLIPRGGGSGNTIYF. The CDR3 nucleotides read TGCGCCAGCAGCCTGATCCCTCGGGGTGGGGGCTCTGGAAACACCATATATTTT.

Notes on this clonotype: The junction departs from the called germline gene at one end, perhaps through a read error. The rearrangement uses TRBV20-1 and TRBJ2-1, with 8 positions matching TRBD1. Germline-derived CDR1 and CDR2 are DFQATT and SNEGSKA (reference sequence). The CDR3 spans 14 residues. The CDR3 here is CGAPDREVRYEQFF. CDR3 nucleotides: TGCGGTGCCCCGGACAGGGAGGTTAGGTATGAGCAGTTCTTC.

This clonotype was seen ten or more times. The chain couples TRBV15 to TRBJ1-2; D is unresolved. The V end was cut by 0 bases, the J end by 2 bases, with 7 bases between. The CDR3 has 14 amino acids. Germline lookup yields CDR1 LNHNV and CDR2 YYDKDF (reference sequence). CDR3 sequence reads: CATSREPANYGYTF. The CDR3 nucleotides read TGTGCCACCAGCAGAGAGCCAGCGAACTATGGCTACACCTTC.

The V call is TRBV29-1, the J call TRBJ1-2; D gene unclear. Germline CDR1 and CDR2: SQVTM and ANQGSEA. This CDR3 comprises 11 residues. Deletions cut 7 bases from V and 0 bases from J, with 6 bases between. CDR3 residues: CSAISNYGYTF. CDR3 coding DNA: TGCAGCGCCATCTCTAACTATGGCTACACCTTC.

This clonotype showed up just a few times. DNA for the CDR3: TGTGCCAGCAGCCAGGGGACTAGGCAGGGGGAGACCCAGTACTTC. As protein: CASSQGTRQGETQYF. The chain links TRBV4-2 to TRBJ2-5; TRBD2 matches 8 bases. The V segment lost 3 bases and the J segment 5 bases; nucleotides outside the gene matches: 8. The CDR3 covers 15 residues. CDR1 and CDR2 from the germline V gene are LGHNA and YNFKEQ.

CDR3 bases: TGTGCCAGCAGGACAGCAAAAAACTATGGCTACACCTTC. Protein product: CASRTAKNYGYTF. The chain is built from TRBV2 and TRBJ1-2, with D maybe TRBD1 (5 bases). This CDR3 contains 13 residues. Germline CDR1 SNHLY, CDR2 FYNNEI. Deletions cut 6 bases from V and 2 bases from J, with 10 bases between. Together with reference TRBV2 and TRBJ1-2, the CDR3 gives the full variable domain: EPEVTQTPSHQVTQMGQEVILRCVPISNHLYFYWYRQILGQKVEFLVSFYNNEISEKSEIFDDQFSVERPDGSNFTLKIRSTKLEDSAMYFCASRTAKNYGYTFGSGTRLTVV.

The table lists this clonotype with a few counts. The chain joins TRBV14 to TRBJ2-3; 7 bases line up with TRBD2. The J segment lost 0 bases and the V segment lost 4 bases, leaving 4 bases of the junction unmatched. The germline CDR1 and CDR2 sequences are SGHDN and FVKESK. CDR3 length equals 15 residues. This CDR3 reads CASSPTGGSTDTQYF. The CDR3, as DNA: TGTGCCAGCAGCCCGACCGGGGGGAGCACAGATACGCAGTATTTT.

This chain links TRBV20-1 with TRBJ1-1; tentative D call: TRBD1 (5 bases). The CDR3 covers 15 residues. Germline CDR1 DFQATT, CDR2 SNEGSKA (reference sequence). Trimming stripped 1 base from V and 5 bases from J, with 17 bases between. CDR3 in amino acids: CSARGVGRGGTEAFF. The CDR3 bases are TGCAGTGCTAGAGGAGTTGGGAGGGGAGGTACTGAAGCTTTCTTT.

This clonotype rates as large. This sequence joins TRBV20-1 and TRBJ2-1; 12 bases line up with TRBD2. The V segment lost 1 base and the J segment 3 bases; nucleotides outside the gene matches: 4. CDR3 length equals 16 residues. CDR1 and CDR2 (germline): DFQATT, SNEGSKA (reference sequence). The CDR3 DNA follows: TGCAGTGCTAGAGTTCTAGCGGGAGGGATCTACAATGAGCAGTTCTTC. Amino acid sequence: CSARVLAGGIYNEQFF.

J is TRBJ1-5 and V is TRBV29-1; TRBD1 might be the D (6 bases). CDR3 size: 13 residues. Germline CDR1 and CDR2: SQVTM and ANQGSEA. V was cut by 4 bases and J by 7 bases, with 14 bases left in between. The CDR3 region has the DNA TGCAGCGTTGCTTGGGGGCAAGGCCAGCCCCAGCATTTT. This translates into CSVAWGQGQPQHF.

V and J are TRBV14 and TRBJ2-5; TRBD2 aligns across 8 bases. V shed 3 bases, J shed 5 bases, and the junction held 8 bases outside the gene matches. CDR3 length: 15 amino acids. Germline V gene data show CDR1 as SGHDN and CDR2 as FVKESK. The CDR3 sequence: CASSHWTSQGETQYF. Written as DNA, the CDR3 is TGTGCCAGCAGCCATTGGACTAGCCAGGGTGAGACCCAGTACTTC. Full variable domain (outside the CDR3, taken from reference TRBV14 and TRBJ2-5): EAGVTQFPSHSVIEKGQTVTLRCDPISGHDNLYWYRRVMGKEIKFLLHFVKESKQDESGMPNNRFLAERTGGTYSTLKVQPAELEDSGVYFCASSHWTSQGETQYFGPGTRLLVL.

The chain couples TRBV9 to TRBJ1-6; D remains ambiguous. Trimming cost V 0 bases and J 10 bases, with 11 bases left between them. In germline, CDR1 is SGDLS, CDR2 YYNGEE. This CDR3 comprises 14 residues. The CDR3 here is CASSVAGDRSPLHF. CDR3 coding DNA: TGTGCCAGCAGCGTAGCGGGTGATCGATCACCCCTCCACTTT. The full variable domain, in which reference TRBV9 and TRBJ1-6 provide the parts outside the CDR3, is DSGVTQTPKHLITATGQRVTLRCSPRSGDLSVYWYQQSLDQGLQFLIQYYNGEERAKGNILERFSAQQFPDLHSELNLSSLELGDSALYFCASSVAGDRSPLHFGNGTRLTVT.

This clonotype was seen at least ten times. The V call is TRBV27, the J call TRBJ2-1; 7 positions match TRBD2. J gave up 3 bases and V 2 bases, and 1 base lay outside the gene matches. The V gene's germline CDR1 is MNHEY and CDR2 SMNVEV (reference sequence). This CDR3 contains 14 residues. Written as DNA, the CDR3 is TGTGCCAGCAGTTTAAGCGGGGACTACAATGAGCAGTTCTTC. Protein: CASSLSGDYNEQFF.

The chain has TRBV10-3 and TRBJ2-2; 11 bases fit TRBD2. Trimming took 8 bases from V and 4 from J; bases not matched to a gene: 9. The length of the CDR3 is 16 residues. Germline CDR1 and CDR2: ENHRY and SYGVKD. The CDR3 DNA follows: TGTGCCATCCTGGGGGCTAGCGGGAGGTTCACCGGGGAGCTGTTTTTT. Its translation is CAILGASGRFTGELFF.

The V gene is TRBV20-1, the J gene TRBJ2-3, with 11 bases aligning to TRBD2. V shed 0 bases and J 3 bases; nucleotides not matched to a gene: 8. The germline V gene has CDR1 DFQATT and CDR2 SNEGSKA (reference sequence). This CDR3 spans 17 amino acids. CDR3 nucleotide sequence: TGCAGTGCTAGAGATCCGGGGACTAGCGGAGGTACAGATACGCAGTATTTT. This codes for CSARDPGTSGGTDTQYF.